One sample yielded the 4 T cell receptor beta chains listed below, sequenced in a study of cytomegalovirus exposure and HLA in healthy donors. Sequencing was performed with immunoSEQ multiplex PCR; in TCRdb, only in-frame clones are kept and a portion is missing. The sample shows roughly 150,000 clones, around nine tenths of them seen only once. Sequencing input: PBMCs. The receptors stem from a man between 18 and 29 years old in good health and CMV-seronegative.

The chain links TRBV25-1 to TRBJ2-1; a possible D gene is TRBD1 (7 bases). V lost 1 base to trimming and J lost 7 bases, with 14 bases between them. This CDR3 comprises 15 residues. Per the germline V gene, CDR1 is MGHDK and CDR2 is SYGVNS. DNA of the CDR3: TGTGCCAGCAGTGAATTTCAGGGGGGTCAGAATGAGCAGTTCTTC. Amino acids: CASSEFQGGQNEQFF.

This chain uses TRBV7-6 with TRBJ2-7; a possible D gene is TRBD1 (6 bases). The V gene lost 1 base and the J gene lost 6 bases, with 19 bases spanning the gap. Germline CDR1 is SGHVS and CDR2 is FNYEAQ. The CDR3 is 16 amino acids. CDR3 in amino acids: CASSLVYRDPSLEQYF. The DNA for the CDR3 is TGTGCCAGCAGCTTAGTATACAGGGACCCTTCTCTCGAGCAGTACTTC.

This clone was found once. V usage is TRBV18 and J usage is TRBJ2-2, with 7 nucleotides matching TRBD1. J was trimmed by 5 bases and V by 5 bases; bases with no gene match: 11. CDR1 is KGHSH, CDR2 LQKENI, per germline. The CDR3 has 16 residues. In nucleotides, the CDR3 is TGTGCCAGCTCAGCAATGGAGACAGGGAATACCGGGGAGCTGTTTTTT. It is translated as CASSAMETGNTGELFF.

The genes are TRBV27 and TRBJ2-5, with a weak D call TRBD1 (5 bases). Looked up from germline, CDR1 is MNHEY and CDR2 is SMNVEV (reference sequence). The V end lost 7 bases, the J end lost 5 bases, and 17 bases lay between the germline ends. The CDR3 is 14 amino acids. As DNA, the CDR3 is TGTGCCAGCAACTCTAGGGGCTTCGGGGAGACCCAGTACTTC. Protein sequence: CASNSRGFGETQYF.